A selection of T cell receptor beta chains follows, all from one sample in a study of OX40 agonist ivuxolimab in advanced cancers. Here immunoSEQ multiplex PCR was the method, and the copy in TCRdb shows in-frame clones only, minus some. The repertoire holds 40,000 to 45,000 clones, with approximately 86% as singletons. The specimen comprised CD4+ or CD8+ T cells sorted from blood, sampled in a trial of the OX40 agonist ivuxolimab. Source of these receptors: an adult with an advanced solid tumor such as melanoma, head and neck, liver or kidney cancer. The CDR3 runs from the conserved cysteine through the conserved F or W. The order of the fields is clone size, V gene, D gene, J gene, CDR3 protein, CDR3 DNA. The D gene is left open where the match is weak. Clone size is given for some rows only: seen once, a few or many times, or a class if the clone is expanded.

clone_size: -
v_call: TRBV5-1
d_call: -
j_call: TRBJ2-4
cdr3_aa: CASSLEPSYIQYF
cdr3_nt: TGCGCCAGCAGCTTGGAGCCGTCGTACATTCAGTACTTC

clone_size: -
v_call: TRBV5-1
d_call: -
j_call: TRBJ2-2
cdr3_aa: CASSLAGTGELFF
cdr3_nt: TGCGCCAGCAGCTTGGCAGGGACCGGGGAGCTGTTTTTT

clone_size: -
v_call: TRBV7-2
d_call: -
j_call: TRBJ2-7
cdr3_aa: CASSQHPSQSYEQYF
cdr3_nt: TGTGCCAGCAGCCAACACCCAAGCCAGTCCTACGAGCAGTACTTC

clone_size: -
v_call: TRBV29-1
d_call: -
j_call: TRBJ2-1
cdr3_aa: CSVDRQGSYNEQFF
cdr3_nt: TGCAGCGTTGATAGGCAGGGTTCCTACAATGAGCAGTTCTTC

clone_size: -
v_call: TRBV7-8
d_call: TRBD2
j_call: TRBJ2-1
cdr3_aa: CASTGNRGENEQFF
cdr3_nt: TGTGCCAGCACAGGGAACCGGGGGGAAAATGAGCAGTTCTTC

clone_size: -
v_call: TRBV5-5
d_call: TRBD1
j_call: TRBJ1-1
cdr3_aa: CASSWDRGRRNTEAFF
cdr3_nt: TGTGCCAGCAGCTGGGACAGGGGCAGGAGGAACACTGAAGCTTTCTTT

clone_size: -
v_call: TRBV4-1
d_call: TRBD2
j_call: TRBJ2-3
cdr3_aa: CASSQDPGRETDTQYF
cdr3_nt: TGCGCCAGCAGCCAAGACCCGGGGAGGGAGACAGATACGCAGTATTTT

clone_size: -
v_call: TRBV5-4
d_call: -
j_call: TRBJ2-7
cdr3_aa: CASSAGQYEQYF
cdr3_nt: TGTGCCAGCAGCGCCGGACAGTACGAGCAGTACTTC

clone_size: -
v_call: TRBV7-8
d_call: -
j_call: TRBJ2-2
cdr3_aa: CASSLGRLGGRGNTGELFF
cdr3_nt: TGTGCCAGCAGCTTAGGACGATTAGGTGGGCGGGGGAACACCGGGGAGCTGTTTTTT

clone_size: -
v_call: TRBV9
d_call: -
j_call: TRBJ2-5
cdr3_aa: CASSVERGAPIDTQYF
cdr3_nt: TGTGCCAGCAGCGTCGAAAGGGGGGCGCCGATCGATACCCAGTACTTC

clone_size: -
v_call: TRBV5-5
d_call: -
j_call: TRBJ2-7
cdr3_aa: CASSNRQKDYEQYF
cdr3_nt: TGTGCCAGCAGCAATCGACAGAAGGATTACGAGCAGTACTTC

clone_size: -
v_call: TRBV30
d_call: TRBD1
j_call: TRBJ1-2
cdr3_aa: CAWRGGQGAMARGYTF
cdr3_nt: TGTGCCTGGAGGGGTGGACAGGGGGCGATGGCTCGGGGCTACACCTTC

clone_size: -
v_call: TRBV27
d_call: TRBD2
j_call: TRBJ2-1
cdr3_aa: CASSLGGRGGNEQFF
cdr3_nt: TGTGCCAGCAGTTTGGGCGGGAGAGGAGGAAATGAGCAGTTCTTC

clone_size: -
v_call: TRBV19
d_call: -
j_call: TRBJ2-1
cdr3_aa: CASLGGSRLYNEQFF
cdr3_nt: TGTGCCAGTTTGGGGGGTTCCCGGCTCTACAATGAGCAGTTCTTC

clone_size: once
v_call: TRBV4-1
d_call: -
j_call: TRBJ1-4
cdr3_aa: CASSLQPGPVLINEKLFF
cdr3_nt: TGCGCCAGCAGCTTGCAACCGGGACCCGTGTTGATTAATGAAAAACTGTTTTTT

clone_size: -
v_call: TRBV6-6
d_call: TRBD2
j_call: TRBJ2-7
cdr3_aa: CASSYLAGSYEQYF
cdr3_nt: TGTGCCAGCAGTTACCTAGCGGGGTCATACGAGCAGTACTTC

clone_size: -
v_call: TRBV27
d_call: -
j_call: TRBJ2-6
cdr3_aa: CASSLTGSGPSGANVLTF
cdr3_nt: TGTGCCAGCAGTTTAACGGGTAGCGGACCCTCTGGGGCCAACGTCCTGACTTTC

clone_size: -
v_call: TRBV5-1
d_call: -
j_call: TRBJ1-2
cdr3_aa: CASSARDGNYGYTF
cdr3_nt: TGCGCCAGCAGCGCCAGGGACGGAAACTATGGCTACACCTTC

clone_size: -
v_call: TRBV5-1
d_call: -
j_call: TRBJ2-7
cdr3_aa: CASSFVGVYEQYF
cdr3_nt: TGCGCCAGCAGCTTCGTAGGGGTCTACGAGCAGTACTTC

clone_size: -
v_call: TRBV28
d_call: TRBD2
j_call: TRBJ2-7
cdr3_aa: CAAQFVGGPREQYF
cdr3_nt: TGTGCCGCTCAGTTTGTGGGAGGGCCGCGAGAGCAGTACTTC

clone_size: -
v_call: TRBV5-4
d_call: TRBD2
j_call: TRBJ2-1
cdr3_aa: CASSKTGTSVKNEQFF
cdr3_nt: TGTGCCAGCAGCAAGACCGGGACTAGCGTAAAAAATGAGCAGTTCTTC

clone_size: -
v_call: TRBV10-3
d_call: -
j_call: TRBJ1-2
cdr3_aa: CAISESGGGYGYTF
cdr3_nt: TGTGCCATCAGTGAGTCGGGGGGCGGCTATGGCTACACCTTC

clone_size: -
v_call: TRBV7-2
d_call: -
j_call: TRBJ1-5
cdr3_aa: CASSLGNRVTSNQPQHF
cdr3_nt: TGTGCCAGCAGCTTAGGGAACAGGGTCACTAGCAATCAGCCCCAGCATTTT

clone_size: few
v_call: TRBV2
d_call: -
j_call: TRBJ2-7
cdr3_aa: CASRATGASSYEQYF
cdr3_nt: TGTGCCAGCAGAGCGACAGGCGCGAGCTCCTACGAGCAGTACTTC

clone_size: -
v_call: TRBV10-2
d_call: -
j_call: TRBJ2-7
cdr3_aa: CATRGGAVHEQYF
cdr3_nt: TGCGCCACCCGGGGAGGAGCAGTCCACGAGCAGTACTTC